The 27 T cell receptor beta chains below come from one sample, sequenced in a study of PD-1 blockade in mismatch repair-deficient tumors. Here immunoSEQ multiplex PCR was the method, and the copy in TCRdb shows in-frame clones only, minus some. The table includes 85,000 to 130,000 clones, about four fifths detected once. The starting material was peripheral blood, obtained roughly 35 weeks after starting pembrolizumab. The receptors stem from an adult with mismatch repair-deficient cancer.

This rearrangement joins TRBV5-4 to TRBJ2-7, with 9 bases fitting TRBD2. The CDR3 spans 15 residues. Germline CDR1 and CDR2: SGHNT and YYREEE (reference sequence). V was pared by 4 bases and J by 3 bases, with 8 bases of the junction left unmatched. This chain's CDR3 is CASSEPNSGSYEQYF. The CDR3 DNA reads TGTGCCAGCAGCGAACCCAATAGCGGGAGCTACGAGCAGTACTTC.

The J gene is TRBJ2-2, the V gene TRBV5-1, with TRBD1 matching over 10 bases. V lost 5 bases, J lost 5 bases, and 9 bases stayed unmatched. Germline CDR1 SGHRS, CDR2 YFSETQ. The CDR3 is 16 residues long. CDR3 amino acids: CASSTGTGVETGELFF. The CDR3 DNA is TGCGCCAGCAGTACCGGGACAGGGGTAGAGACCGGGGAGCTGTTTTTT.

V and J are TRBV11-1 and TRBJ2-7; D ambiguous. The CDR3 length is 13 residues. The V and J ends lost 0 bases and 7 bases respectively, with 10 bases between them. Germline-derived CDR1 and CDR2 are SGHAT and FQDESV (reference sequence). The CDR3 DNA sequence: TGTGCCAGCAGCTTAGCCCAAATTGGTGAGCAGTACTTC. Translated, it gives CASSLAQIGEQYF.

This clone was seen a few times. The chain combines TRBV9 with TRBJ1-4, with TRBD1 matching 7 bases. Germline CDR1 is SGDLS and CDR2 is YYNGEE. Losses at the gene ends were 3 bases for V and 6 bases for J; bases not matched to a gene: 2. This CDR3 is 13 amino acids long. In DNA form, the CDR3 reads TGTGCCAGCAGCGGCGGGACAGATGAAAAACTGTTTTTT. It is translated as CASSGGTDEKLFF.

The chain carries TRBV11-3 and TRBJ1-1, with a possible D match to TRBD1 (5 bases). Germline CDR1 SGHNT, CDR2 YENEEA. CDR3 length equals 16 residues. The V and J ends lost 4 bases and 1 base respectively, with 16 bases between them. The CDR3 protein is CASSSATDRRNTEAFF. The CDR3 region has the DNA TGTGCCAGCAGCTCCGCAACTGACAGACGGAACACTGAAGCTTTCTTT. Complete variable domain (other parts from reference TRBV11-3 and TRBJ1-1): EAGVVQSPRYKIIEKKQPVAFWCNPISGHNTLYWYLQNLGQGPELLIRYENEEAVDDSQLPKDRFSAERLKGVDSTLKIQPAELGDSAVYLCASSSATDRRNTEAFFGQGTRLTVV.

By sample fraction, this clone is medium-sized. The chain is built from TRBV5-6 and TRBJ1-1; no clear D. Trimming removed 1 base at V and 1 base at J, with 8 bases between. Germline V gene data show CDR1 as SGHDT and CDR2 as YYEEEE. CDR3 length: 14 residues. In DNA, the CDR3 is TGTGCCAGCAGCTTGCTACAACGGAACACTGAAGCTTTCTTT. It is translated as CASSLLQRNTEAFF.

V gene TRBV7-9 combines with J gene TRBJ2-3; the D gene is possibly TRBD2 (5 bases). Per germline, CDR1 SEHNR and CDR2 FQNEAQ (reference sequence). The CDR3 is 12 amino acids. V was cut by 5 bases and J by 3 bases, with 6 bases left in between. CDR3 nucleotides: TGTGCCAGCAGCCCGGGGACAGATACGCAGTATTTT. It translates to CASSPGTDTQYF.

The chain is built from TRBV10-3 and TRBJ2-1, with D possibly being TRBD1 (5 bases). The CDR3 contains 12 residues. V shed 4 bases and J shed 8 bases, with 9 bases lying between them. Germline V CDR1 and CDR2: ENHRY, SYGVKD. This CDR3 is CAISGQGYEQFF. In DNA form, the CDR3 reads TGTGCCATCAGTGGTCAGGGCTATGAGCAGTTCTTC.

This chain joins TRBV5-1 and TRBJ2-1; D is ambiguous. The CDR3 has 15 amino acids. Trimming took 0 bases from V and 7 from J, leaving 14 bases between them. Per the germline V gene, CDR1 is SGHRS and CDR2 is YFSETQ. For the CDR3, the DNA is TGCGCCAGCAGCTTGGAAGGAGATACGTTGAATGAGCAGTTCTTC. Translating gives CASSLEGDTLNEQFF. Drawing the rest from reference TRBV5-1 and TRBJ2-1, the complete variable domain is KAGVTQTPRYLIKTRGQQVTLSCSPISGHRSVSWYQQTPGQGLQFLFEYFSETQRNKGNFPGRFSGRQFSNSRSEMNVSTLELGDSALYLCASSLEGDTLNEQFFGPGTRLTVL.

This clone appeared many times. The rearrangement joins TRBV5-1 to TRBJ2-1; D gene ambiguous. This CDR3 has 12 residues. Trimming removed 2 bases at V and 5 bases at J, with 5 bases between. The germline gives CDR1 SGHRS, CDR2 YFSETQ. CDR3 DNA: TGCGCCAGCAGCTTAATGAACAATGAGCAGTTCTTC. This sequence encodes CASSLMNNEQFF.

The genes are TRBV11-2 and TRBJ2-7; D remains ambiguous. Germline CDR1 and CDR2: SGHAT and FQNNGV. V gave up 3 bases and J gave up 0 bases, with 9 bases separating them. The CDR3 extends over 14 amino acids. CDR3 DNA: TGTGCCAGCAGCTTGGCTAGGCCCTCCTACGAGCAGTACTTC. This sequence encodes CASSLARPSYEQYF.

CDR3 in amino acids: CASRRAEGPSYEQYF. The CDR3 nucleotides are TGTGCCAGCCGTCGAGCGGAGGGGCCCTCCTACGAGCAGTACTTC. The rearrangement uses TRBV19 and TRBJ2-7, with a tentative D call TRBD2 (6 bases). The CDR3 sequence is 15 residues long. V was cut by 9 bases and J by 0 bases, with 18 bases left in between. Germline V gene lookup returns CDR1 LNHDA and CDR2 SQIVND (reference sequence).

This sequence joins TRBV4-2 and TRBJ2-5; maybe TRBD2 (7 bases). The CDR3 is 15 amino acids. The germline V gene encodes CDR1 LGHNA and CDR2 YNFKEQ. The V end lost 1 base, the J end lost 1 base, and 10 bases lay between the germline ends. The CDR3 is CASSQGEGGQETQYF. CDR3 nucleotide sequence: TGTGCCAGCAGCCAAGGGGAGGGGGGCCAAGAGACCCAGTACTTC.

This chain uses TRBV27 with TRBJ2-7; 7 bases line up with TRBD2. Trimming at V came to 0 bases and at J to 4 bases, leaving 6 bases not matched to a gene. The CDR3 runs 15 residues. The germline V gene has CDR1 MNHEY and CDR2 SMNVEV (reference sequence). The CDR3 spells CASSLSGWGGYEQYF. CDR3 bases: TGTGCCAGCAGTTTATCGGGTTGGGGGGGGTACGAGCAGTACTTC.

The V and J genes are TRBV6-4 and TRBJ2-5, with D perhaps matching TRBD2 (6 bases). CDR1 and CDR2 (germline): MRHNA, SNTAGT. This CDR3 is 14 amino acids long. Trimming stripped 3 bases from V and 9 bases from J, with 17 bases between. CDR3 amino acids: CASSDRLGGGAQYF. The CDR3 DNA sequence: TGTGCCAGCAGTGATAGACTAGGAGGAGGGGCCCAGTACTTC.

The V call is TRBV5-8, the J call TRBJ2-7, with D possibly being TRBD1 (8 bases). This CDR3 has 15 residues. Between the trimmed V and J ends, which lost 4 bases and 0 bases, there was a span of 14 bases. The germline V gene encodes CDR1 SGHTS and CDR2 YDEGEE. CDR3 sequence reads: CASSGGDRSSYEQYF. DNA for the CDR3: TGTGCCAGCAGCGGGGGGGACAGGAGCTCCTACGAGCAGTACTTC.

This clone turned up a few times. The chain uses TRBV2 and TRBJ2-6; no clear D. CDR3 size: 12 residues. The V gene lost 5 bases and the J gene lost 4 bases, with 3 bases spanning the gap. Per the germline V gene, CDR1 is SNHLY and CDR2 is FYNNEI. This CDR3 reads CASSWGANVLTF. CDR3 sequence (DNA): TGTGCCAGCAGTTGGGGGGCCAACGTCCTGACTTTC.

This clone was recorded only once. The V call is TRBV6-1, the J call TRBJ2-1; 12 nucleotides match TRBD2. Unmatched junction bases numbered 5, after V lost 2 bases and J lost 3 bases. Germline CDR1 and CDR2: MNHNS and SASEGT. The CDR3 is 17 residues long. CDR3 coding DNA: TGTGCCAGCAGTGAATATCAACTAGCGGGAGGCTACAATGAGCAGTTCTTC. The encoded protein is CASSEYQLAGGYNEQFF.

J is TRBJ1-4 and V is TRBV5-1; 11 bases align to TRBD1. There are 14 residues in the CDR3. Germline V CDR1 and CDR2: SGHRS, YFSETQ. V gave up 7 bases and J gave up 8 bases; unmatched junction bases: 7. CDR3 in amino acids: CASGIGTGGEKLFF. In DNA form, the CDR3 reads TGCGCCAGCGGCATCGGGACAGGGGGAGAAAAACTGTTTTTT.

The chain has TRBV6-5 and TRBJ2-2; D gene uncertain. Trimming removed 6 bases at V and 4 bases at J, with 15 bases between. Germline lookup yields CDR1 MNHEY and CDR2 SVGAGI. The CDR3 runs to 15 residues. CDR3 bases: TGTGCCAGCAGGTCCGTAGAAAAACTCACCGGGGAGCTGTTTTTT. It is translated as CASRSVEKLTGELFF.

V usage is TRBV5-4 and J usage is TRBJ1-5; D not certain. The V gene's germline CDR1 is SGHNT and CDR2 YYREEE (reference sequence). V was trimmed by 0 bases and J by 5 bases, leaving 3 bases between them. The CDR3 extends over 12 amino acids. Here the CDR3 reads CASSLDDQPQHF. The CDR3 DNA reads TGTGCCAGCAGCTTGGATGATCAGCCCCAGCATTTT.

The genes are TRBV25-1 and TRBJ2-2; D might be TRBD1 or TRBD2, each matching 5 bases. V gave up 1 base and J gave up 13 bases, with 10 bases separating them. Germline loops: CDR1 MGHDK, CDR2 SYGVNS. CDR3 size: 12 residues. CDR3 region: CASSEFSGRLFF. The CDR3 DNA sequence: TGTGCCAGCAGTGAATTCTCGGGGCGGCTGTTTTTT.

V usage is TRBV7-8 and J usage is TRBJ2-1; a weak D match, TRBD1 (6 bases). Trimming stripped 5 bases from V and 2 bases from J, with 13 bases between. The CDR3 contains 15 residues. Germline CDR1 and CDR2: SGHVS and FQNEAQ. The CDR3 reads CASSTQQGPYNEQFF. The CDR3 DNA reads TGTGCCAGCAGCACACAACAGGGCCCCTACAATGAGCAGTTCTTC.

There are a few counts of this clone. J is TRBJ2-7 and V is TRBV6-1; no reliable D call. Germline-derived CDR1 and CDR2 are MNHNS and SASEGT. Trimming left V 4 bases short and J 6 bases short, with 13 bases between. The CDR3 spans 13 residues. The chain's CDR3 is CASSAQSAREQYF. CDR3 bases: TGTGCCAGCAGTGCACAGTCAGCGCGCGAGCAGTACTTC.

This clone was recorded only once. V gene TRBV6-4 combines with J gene TRBJ1-5; no definite D call. V was cut by 0 bases and J by 0 bases, with 3 bases left in between. The CDR3 has 14 amino acids. From germline, CDR1 is MRHNA and CDR2 SNTAGT. The CDR3 protein is CASSDSYSNQPQHF. CDR3 sequence (DNA): TGTGCCAGCAGTGACTCGTATAGCAATCAGCCCCAGCATTTT.

This chain connects TRBV29-1 to TRBJ2-1; TRBD2 aligns across 8 bases. Germline assignment: CDR1 SQVTM and CDR2 ANQGSEA. The CDR3 consists of 14 residues. The V segment lost 2 bases and the J segment 3 bases; nucleotides outside the gene matches: 3. The CDR3 reads CSVELAGGYNEQFF. The CDR3 region has the DNA TGCAGCGTTGAATTGGCGGGAGGCTACAATGAGCAGTTCTTC.

This chain uses TRBV12-5 with TRBJ1-4; D ambiguous. Germline lookup yields CDR1 LGHNT and CDR2 FRNRAP. This CDR3 is 18 amino acids long. V lost 5 bases to trimming and J lost 2 bases, with 21 bases between them. The chain's CDR3 is CASGNRLPLGNTNEKLFF. The DNA of the CDR3 is TGTGCTAGTGGTAACCGACTCCCCCTAGGGAATACTAATGAAAAACTGTTTTTT.